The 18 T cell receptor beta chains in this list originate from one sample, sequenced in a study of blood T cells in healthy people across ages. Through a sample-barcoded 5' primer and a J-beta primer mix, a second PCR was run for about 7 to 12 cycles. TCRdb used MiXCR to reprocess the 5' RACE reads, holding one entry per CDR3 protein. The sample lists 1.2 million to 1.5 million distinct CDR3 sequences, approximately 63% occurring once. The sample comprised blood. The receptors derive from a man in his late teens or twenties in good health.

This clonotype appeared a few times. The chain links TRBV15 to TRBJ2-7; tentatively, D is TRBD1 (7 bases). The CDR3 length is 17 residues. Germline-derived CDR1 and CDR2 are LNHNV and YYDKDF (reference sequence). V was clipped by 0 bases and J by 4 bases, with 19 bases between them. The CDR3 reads CATSRDHVAGQNYEQYF. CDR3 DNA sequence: TGTGCCACCAGCAGAGATCACGTGGCGGGACAGAATTACGAGCAGTACTTC.

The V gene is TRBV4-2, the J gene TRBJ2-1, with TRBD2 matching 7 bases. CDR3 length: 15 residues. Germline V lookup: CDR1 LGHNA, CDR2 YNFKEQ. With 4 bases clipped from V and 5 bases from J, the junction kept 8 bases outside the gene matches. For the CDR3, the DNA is TGTGCCAGCAGCCCCTTTGCTAGCGGAAACAATGAGCAGTTCTTC. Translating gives CASSPFASGNNEQFF.

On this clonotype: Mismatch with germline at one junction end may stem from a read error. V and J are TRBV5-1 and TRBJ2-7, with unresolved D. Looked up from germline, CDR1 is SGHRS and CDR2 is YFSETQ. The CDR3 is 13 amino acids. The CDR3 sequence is CASNLAGTYEQYF. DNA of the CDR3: TGCGCCAGCAACTTGGCCGGAACCTACGAGCAGTACTTC.

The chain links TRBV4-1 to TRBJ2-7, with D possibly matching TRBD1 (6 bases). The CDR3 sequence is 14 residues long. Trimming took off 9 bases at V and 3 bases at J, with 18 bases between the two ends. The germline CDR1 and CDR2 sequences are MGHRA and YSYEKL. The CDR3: CASSDRQAHYEQYF. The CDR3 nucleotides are TGCGCCAGTAGCGACCGACAGGCCCACTACGAGCAGTACTTC.

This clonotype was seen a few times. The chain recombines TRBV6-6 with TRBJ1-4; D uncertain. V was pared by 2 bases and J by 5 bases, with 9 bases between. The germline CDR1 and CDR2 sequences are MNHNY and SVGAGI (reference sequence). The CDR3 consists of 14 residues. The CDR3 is CASSYGGINEKLFF. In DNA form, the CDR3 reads TGTGCCAGCAGTTACGGTGGGATCAATGAAAAACTGTTTTTT.

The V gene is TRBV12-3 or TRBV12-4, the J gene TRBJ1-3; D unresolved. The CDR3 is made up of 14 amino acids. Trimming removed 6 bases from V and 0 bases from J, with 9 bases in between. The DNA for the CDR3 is TGTGCCAGCAGATGGGAACTCTCTGGAAACACCATATATTTT. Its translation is CASRWELSGNTIYF.

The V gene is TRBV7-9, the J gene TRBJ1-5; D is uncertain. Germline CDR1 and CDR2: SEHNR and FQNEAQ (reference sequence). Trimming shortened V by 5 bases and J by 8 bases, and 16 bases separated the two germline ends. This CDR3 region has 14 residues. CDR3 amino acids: CASSEDVLGEPQHF. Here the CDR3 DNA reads TGTGCCAGCAGCGAGGACGTGCTGGGTGAGCCCCAGCATTTT.

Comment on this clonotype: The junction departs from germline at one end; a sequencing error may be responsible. In nucleotides, the CDR3 is TGCGCCAGCAGCTCGCCACAGGGGGCCGGAGATACGCAGTATTTT. Translated: CASSSPQGAGDTQYF. The chain carries TRBV7-9 and TRBJ2-3; the match to TRBD1 covers 9 bases. The germline CDR1 and CDR2 sequences are SEHNR and FQNEAQ (reference sequence). The CDR3 is 15 amino acids.

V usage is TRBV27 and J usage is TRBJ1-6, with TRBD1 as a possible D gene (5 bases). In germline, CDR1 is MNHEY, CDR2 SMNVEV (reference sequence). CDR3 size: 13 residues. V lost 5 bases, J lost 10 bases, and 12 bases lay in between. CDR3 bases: TGTGCCAGCAGTCCGATTCAGGGATCACCCCTCCACTTT. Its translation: CASSPIQGSPLHF.

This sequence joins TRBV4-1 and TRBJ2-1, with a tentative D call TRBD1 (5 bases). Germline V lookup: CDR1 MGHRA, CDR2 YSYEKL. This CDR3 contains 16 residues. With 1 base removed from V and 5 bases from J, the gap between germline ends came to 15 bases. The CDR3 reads CASSQGTGAPNNEQFF. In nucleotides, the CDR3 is TGCGCCAGCAGCCAAGGTACAGGCGCGCCGAACAATGAGCAGTTCTTC.

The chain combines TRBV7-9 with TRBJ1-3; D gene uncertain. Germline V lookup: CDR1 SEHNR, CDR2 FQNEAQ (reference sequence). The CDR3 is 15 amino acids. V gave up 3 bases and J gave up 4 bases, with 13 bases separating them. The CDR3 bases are TGTGCCAGCAGCTTCGACGGAGGGAAAGGAAACACCATATATTTT. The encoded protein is CASSFDGGKGNTIYF.

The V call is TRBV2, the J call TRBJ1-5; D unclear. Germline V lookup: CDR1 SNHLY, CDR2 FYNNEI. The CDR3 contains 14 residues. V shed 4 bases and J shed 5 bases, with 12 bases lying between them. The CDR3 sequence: CASSAERGYQPQHF. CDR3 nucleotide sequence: TGTGCCAGCAGTGCGGAAAGAGGGTATCAGCCCCAGCATTTT.

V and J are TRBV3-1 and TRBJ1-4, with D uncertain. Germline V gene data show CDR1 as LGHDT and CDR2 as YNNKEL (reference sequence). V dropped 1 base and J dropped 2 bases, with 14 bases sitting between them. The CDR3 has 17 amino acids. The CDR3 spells CASSQGWRISTNEKLFF. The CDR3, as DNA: TGTGCCAGCAGCCAAGGGTGGAGGATATCGACTAATGAAAAACTGTTTTTT.

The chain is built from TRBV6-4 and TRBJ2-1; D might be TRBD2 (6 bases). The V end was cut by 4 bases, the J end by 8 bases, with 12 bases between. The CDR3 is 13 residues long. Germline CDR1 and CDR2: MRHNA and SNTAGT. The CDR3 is CASSGVWGDEQFF. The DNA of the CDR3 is TGTGCCAGCAGTGGTGTTTGGGGGGATGAGCAGTTCTTC.

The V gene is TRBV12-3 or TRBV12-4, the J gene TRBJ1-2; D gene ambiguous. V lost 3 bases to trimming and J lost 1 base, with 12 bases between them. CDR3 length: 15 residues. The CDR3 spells CASSFGGDHNYGYTF. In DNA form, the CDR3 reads TGTGCCAGCAGTTTCGGCGGTGACCATAACTATGGCTACACCTTC.

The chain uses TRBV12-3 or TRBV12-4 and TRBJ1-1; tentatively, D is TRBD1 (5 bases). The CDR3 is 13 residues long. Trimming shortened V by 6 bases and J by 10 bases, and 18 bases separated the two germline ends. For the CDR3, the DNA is TGTGCCAGCAGGCTCCAGGGAGGGGTCGGAGCTTTCTTT. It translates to CASRLQGGVGAFF.

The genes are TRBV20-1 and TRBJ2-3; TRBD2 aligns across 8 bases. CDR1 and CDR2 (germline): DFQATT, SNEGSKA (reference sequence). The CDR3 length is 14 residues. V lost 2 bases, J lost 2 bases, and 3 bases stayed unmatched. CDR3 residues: CSARISGNTDTQYF. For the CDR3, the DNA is TGCAGTGCTAGAATTAGCGGGAACACAGATACGCAGTATTTT.

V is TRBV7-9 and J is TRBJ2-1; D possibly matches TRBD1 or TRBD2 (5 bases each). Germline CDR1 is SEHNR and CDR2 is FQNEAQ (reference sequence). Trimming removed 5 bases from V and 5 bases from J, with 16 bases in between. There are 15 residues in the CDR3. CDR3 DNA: TGTGCCAGCAGCGGCCGGGGCAGGGTCGACAATGAGCAGTTCTTC. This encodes CASSGRGRVDNEQFF.